Following are 18 T cell receptor beta chains from one sample sequenced in a study of OX40 agonist ivuxolimab in advanced cancers. TCRdb's table, derived via immunoSEQ multiplex PCR, lists solely in-frame clones and lacks some. The sample yields more than 15,000 clones, roughly 84% seen once. The sample in question was CD4+ or CD8+ T cells sorted from blood, obtained in a trial of the OX40 agonist ivuxolimab. The receptor set was obtained from an adult with an advanced solid tumor such as melanoma, head and neck, liver or kidney cancer.

The CDR3 protein is CASSESRGFNYGYTF. Here the CDR3 DNA reads TGTGCCAGCAGTGAATCAAGGGGCTTTAACTATGGCTACACCTTC. The genes are TRBV25-1 and TRBJ1-2; D perhaps matches TRBD1 (5 bases). Germline V CDR1 and CDR2: MGHDK, SYGVNS. The CDR3 runs to 15 residues. Trimming cost V 1 base and J 1 base, with 10 bases left between them.

The chain couples TRBV2 to TRBJ1-5, with TRBD1 matching over 7 bases. Germline assignment: CDR1 SNHLY and CDR2 FYNNEI. The CDR3 covers 13 residues. With V trimmed by 6 bases and J by 6 bases, 5 bases remained unmatched. The CDR3 protein is CASSVGGGQPQHF. CDR3 bases: TGTGCCAGCAGCGTAGGGGGCGGTCAGCCCCAGCATTTT.

The chain uses TRBV20-1 and TRBJ2-7; D is perhaps TRBD1 (6 bases). Germline-derived CDR1 and CDR2 are DFQATT and SNEGSKA (reference sequence). Trimming pared 8 bases from V and 2 bases from J, leaving 10 bases between. The CDR3 has 11 residues. The CDR3 is CSWGQPYEQYF. In DNA, the CDR3 is TGCAGTTGGGGGCAACCCTACGAGCAGTACTTC.

The chain couples TRBV9 to TRBJ1-1; D is undetermined. V gave up 4 bases and J gave up 3 bases, with 10 bases separating them. Per the germline V gene, CDR1 is SGDLS and CDR2 is YYNGEE. The CDR3 consists of 13 residues. The CDR3 here is CASSSQGHTEAFF. CDR3 coding DNA: TGTGCCAGCAGCTCCCAAGGACACACTGAAGCTTTCTTT.

The chain links TRBV5-4 to TRBJ1-4; maybe TRBD1 (5 bases). Germline CDR1 and CDR2: SGHNT and YYREEE (reference sequence). This CDR3 comprises 13 residues. The germline V and J ends were trimmed by 5 bases and 4 bases, with 9 bases remaining between them. CDR3: CASSRTNNEKLFF. CDR3 nucleotide sequence: TGTGCCAGCAGTCGGACAAATAATGAAAAACTGTTTTTT. Supplemented by reference TRBV5-4 and TRBJ1-4, the full variable domain reads ETGVTQSPTHLIKTRGQQVTLRCSSQSGHNTVSWYQQALGQGPQFIFQYYREEENGRGNFPPRFSGLQFPNYSSELNVNALELDDSALYLCASSRTNNEKLFFGSGTQLSVL.

V and J are TRBV27 and TRBJ2-2; TRBD2 matches at 10 bases. The V gene end was trimmed by 0 bases and the J gene end by 1 base; junction bases not matched to a gene: 8. Per germline, CDR1 MNHEY and CDR2 SMNVEV (reference sequence). The CDR3 runs to 19 residues. The CDR3 nucleotides are TGTGCCAGCAGTTTATCGGCTAGCGGGAGCCTCAGGAACACCGGGGAGCTGTTTTTT. This encodes CASSLSASGSLRNTGELFF.

The chain joins TRBV6-1 to TRBJ1-5, with TRBD1 identical over 7 bases. The CDR3 totals 14 residues. Germline CDR1 is MNHNS and CDR2 is SASEGT. The J segment lost 4 bases and the V segment lost 7 bases, leaving 7 bases of the junction unmatched. CDR3 DNA sequence: TGTGCCAGCAAGTATAACAGGGGTAATCAGCCCCAGCATTTT. It translates to CASKYNRGNQPQHF.

This clone was recorded a few times. V and J are TRBV7-9 and TRBJ2-7, with 9 bases lining up with TRBD1. Germline V CDR1 and CDR2: SEHNR, FQNEAQ (reference sequence). V gave up 1 base and J gave up 6 bases; unmatched junction bases: 7. This CDR3 has 15 amino acids. CDR3 sequence: CASSLGTGVRGEQYF. In DNA, the CDR3 is TGTGCCAGCAGCTTAGGGACAGGGGTCCGAGGCGAGCAGTACTTC.

This clone is medium-sized. The chain combines TRBV19 with TRBJ1-2; D is possibly TRBD1 (6 bases). With 3 bases removed from V and 8 bases from J, the gap between germline ends came to 19 bases. CDR3 length: 15 residues. Germline CDR1 reads LNHDA; CDR2 reads SQIVND (reference sequence). Here the CDR3 reads CASSIGRQAQRGYTF. As DNA, the CDR3 is TGTGCCAGTAGTATTGGGAGACAGGCTCAGAGGGGCTACACCTTC.

The V call is TRBV5-8, the J call TRBJ1-4; no clear D. The CDR3 totals 14 residues. V lost 0 bases, J lost 5 bases, and 8 bases lay in between. CDR1 SGHTS and CDR2 YDEGEE come from the germline V gene. CDR3 residues: CASSLVLQNEKLFF. Here the CDR3 DNA reads TGTGCCAGCAGCTTGGTGTTGCAGAATGAAAAACTGTTTTTT.

The chain combines TRBV5-1 with TRBJ2-5, with D perhaps matching TRBD2 (5 bases). V lost 2 bases to trimming and J lost 1 base, with 9 bases between them. The V gene's germline CDR1 is SGHRS and CDR2 YFSETQ. The CDR3 sequence is 14 residues long. The CDR3, as DNA: TGCGCCAGCAGCTTCCTCGGAGGCCAAGAGACCCAGTACTTC. Its translation is CASSFLGGQETQYF.

The V call is TRBV4-2, the J call TRBJ2-7, with D unclear. CDR1 is LGHNA, CDR2 YNFKEQ, per germline. This CDR3 spans 11 amino acids. With 6 bases removed from V and 6 bases from J, the gap between germline ends came to 9 bases. CDR3 in amino acids: CASRWRSEQYF. The CDR3 coding sequence is TGTGCCAGCAGATGGCGTAGCGAGCAGTACTTC.

The J gene is TRBJ2-2, the V gene TRBV9; D remains ambiguous. This CDR3 region has 13 residues. Germline CDR1 reads SGDLS; CDR2 reads YYNGEE. V was cut by 1 base and J by 6 bases, with 7 bases left in between. For the CDR3, the DNA is TGTGCCAGCAGCGTAAACACCCCCGGGGAGCTGTTTTTT. It specifies CASSVNTPGELFF.

V gene TRBV19 combines with J gene TRBJ2-3, with D possibly matching TRBD2 (6 bases). From germline, CDR1 is LNHDA and CDR2 SQIVND (reference sequence). This CDR3 region has 12 residues. V shed 9 bases and J shed 5 bases, with 12 bases lying between them. The CDR3 spells CASGDFLDTQYF. The CDR3 DNA reads as TGTGCCAGCGGGGACTTCCTAGATACGCAGTATTTT.

As DNA, the CDR3 is TGTGCCAGCAGTGACACGGCGAGCTCTGGGGCCAACGTCCTGACTTTC. Amino acids: CASSDTASSGANVLTF. The J gene is TRBJ2-6, the V gene TRBV6-4; D uncertain. The CDR3 contains 16 residues. CDR1 MRHNA and CDR2 SNTAGT come from the germline V gene. Trimming took off 2 bases at V and 0 bases at J, with 8 bases between the two ends.

The V call is TRBV25-1, the J call TRBJ2-7, with 7 bases aligning to TRBD1. There are 12 residues in the CDR3. The germline CDR1 and CDR2 sequences are MGHDK and SYGVNS. The ends lost 8 bases at V and 2 bases at J; junction bases unmatched: 3. The CDR3 DNA reads as TGTGCCAGCGAGGGACAGACCTACGAGCAGTACTTC. The encoded protein is CASEGQTYEQYF.

The chain recombines TRBV5-4 with TRBJ2-5, with 8 bases aligning to TRBD1. Germline V gives CDR1 SGHNT, CDR2 YYREEE (reference sequence). With V trimmed by 3 bases and J by 2 bases, 3 bases remained unmatched. The length of the CDR3 is 14 residues. The CDR3 region has the DNA TGTGCCAGCAGCTGGGGGGACAGGCAAGAGACCCAGTACTTC. Translation gives CASSWGDRQETQYF.

The chain couples TRBV6-1 to TRBJ2-3; TRBD2 is a possible D gene (5 bases). This CDR3 has 18 amino acids. The V and J ends lost 0 bases and 6 bases respectively, with 22 bases between them. The germline V gene encodes CDR1 MNHNS and CDR2 SASEGT. CDR3 sequence: CASSEAGRRRAIGDTQYF. CDR3 DNA sequence: TGTGCCAGCAGTGAAGCCGGGCGGAGGCGCGCCATCGGGGATACGCAGTATTTT.